Listed below are T cell receptor beta chains from one sample, sequenced in a study of early T cells in non-severe SARS-CoV-2 infection. TCRdb reprocessed the 5' RACE reads via MiXCR and lists one record per CDR3 protein. The sample yields about 64,000 distinct CDR3 sequences, about 11% seen once. Material: whole blood, obtained at baseline. The receptors stem from an adult who was a healthcare worker with PCR-confirmed SARS-CoV-2 infection or an uninfected control (not recorded which). The CDR3 runs from the conserved cysteine through the conserved F or W.

TRBJ1-3 | TRBV29-1 | CSVWKDSGNTIYF
TRBJ2-5 | TRBV18 | CASSTMSLPVETQYF
TRBJ2-2 | TRBV12-3/TRBV12-4 | CASSRQGWTGELFF
TRBJ1-1 | TRBV19 | CASRYSRDRDTEAFF
TRBJ2-5 | TRBV6-2/TRBV6-3 | CASRLSGGAQETQYF
TRBJ1-2 | TRBV2 | CASKWGTNYGYTF
TRBJ2-1 | TRBV20-1 | CSARDPRGVAGPWDEQFF
TRBJ2-7 | TRBV6-5 | CASREIGSSYEQYF
TRBJ2-3 | TRBV5-1 | CASSLASASTDTQYF
TRBJ1-2 | TRBV29-1 | CSIPQGLYGYTF
TRBJ1-1 | TRBV5-1 | CASSQTYPRGNTEAFF
TRBJ1-5 | TRBV7-2 | CASSSRQGQPQHF
TRBJ2-7 | TRBV27 | CASSLGGLPYEQYF
TRBJ2-5 | TRBV10-2 | CASRREGTGGETQYF
TRBJ2-2 | TRBV4-2 | CASSQGTGGTGELFF
TRBJ2-5 | TRBV15 | CATSRDRGQETQYF
TRBJ2-7 | TRBV20-1 | CSARDRGTASYEQYF
TRBJ2-7 | TRBV7-2 | CASSLGRSYEQYF
TRBJ2-3 | TRBV10-1 | CASREGTGTDTQYF
TRBJ1-1 | TRBV20-1 | CSAPRISTGPNTEAFF
TRBJ1-1 | TRBV12-3/TRBV12-4 | CASTQRAQPEAFF
TRBJ2-3 | TRBV24-1 | CATSAGQGAYTDTQYF